Listed below are T cell receptor beta chains from one sample, sequenced in a study of OX40 agonist ivuxolimab in advanced cancers. The repertoire was sequenced with immunoSEQ multiplex PCR; TCRdb's copy has only in-frame clones and lacks some. Altogether some 110,000 clones are present, roughly 90% being singletons, with the ten largest covering 0.8% to 1%. Material: CD4+ or CD8+ T cells sorted from blood, obtained in a trial of the OX40 agonist ivuxolimab. These receptors all come from an adult with an advanced solid tumor such as melanoma, head and neck, liver or kidney cancer. Both conserved end residues are part of each CDR3. A D gene is named only where the DNA matches it firmly. The size field is filled for only some rows; it gives once, few, many or a size class.

v_call: TRBV7-3
d_call: .
clone_size: .
j_call: TRBJ1-1
cdr3_aa: CASSLNGVNTEAFF
cdr3_nt: TGTGCCAGCAGCTTAAACGGGGTGAACACTGAAGCTTTCTTT

v_call: TRBV6-4
d_call: TRBD2
clone_size: once
j_call: TRBJ2-7
cdr3_aa: CASSDSSPSGSSYEQYF
cdr3_nt: TGTGCCAGCAGTGACTCATCCCCTAGCGGGTCCTCCTACGAGCAGTACTTC

v_call: TRBV6-1
d_call: .
clone_size: .
j_call: TRBJ1-5
cdr3_aa: CASTRGGNQPQHF
cdr3_nt: TGTGCCAGCACCAGGGGAGGCAATCAGCCCCAGCATTTT

v_call: TRBV5-4
d_call: TRBD1
clone_size: .
j_call: TRBJ1-1
cdr3_aa: CASSKQGRGDTEAFF
cdr3_nt: TGTGCCAGCAGCAAACAGGGGAGAGGGGACACTGAAGCTTTCTTT

v_call: TRBV10-3
d_call: .
clone_size: .
j_call: TRBJ2-1
cdr3_aa: CAISSAGVHEQFF
cdr3_nt: TGTGCCATCAGTTCCGCCGGAGTGCATGAGCAGTTCTTC

v_call: TRBV14
d_call: .
clone_size: .
j_call: TRBJ1-4
cdr3_aa: CASSQNEKLFF
cdr3_nt: TGTGCCAGCAGCCAGAATGAAAAACTGTTTTTT

v_call: TRBV28
d_call: TRBD1
clone_size: .
j_call: TRBJ1-5
cdr3_aa: CASGSPGQQFNQPQHF
cdr3_nt: TGTGCCAGCGGTAGCCCGGGACAGCAGTTTAATCAGCCCCAGCATTTT

v_call: TRBV7-3
d_call: TRBD1
clone_size: .
j_call: TRBJ2-7
cdr3_aa: CASSSPGQGHHEQYF
cdr3_nt: TGTGCCAGCAGCTCTCCGGGACAGGGGCACCACGAGCAGTACTTC

v_call: TRBV7-9
d_call: TRBD1
clone_size: once
j_call: TRBJ2-2
cdr3_aa: CASSWALGQGGTGELFF
cdr3_nt: TGTGCCAGCTCGTGGGCGTTAGGACAGGGAGGCACCGGGGAGCTGTTTTTT

v_call: TRBV27
d_call: .
clone_size: .
j_call: TRBJ1-2
cdr3_aa: CASSLHREGGYTF
cdr3_nt: TGTGCCAGCAGTTTACACAGGGAAGGCGGCTACACCTTC

v_call: TRBV6-5
d_call: .
clone_size: .
j_call: TRBJ1-1
cdr3_aa: CASSYLRQGIEAFF
cdr3_nt: TGTGCCAGCAGTTACTTAAGGCAGGGGATTGAAGCTTTCTTT

v_call: TRBV4-1
d_call: TRBD2
clone_size: .
j_call: TRBJ2-1
cdr3_aa: CASSQPGLAGGPNHVCNEQFF
cdr3_nt: TGCGCCAGCAGCCAGCCCGGACTAGCGGGAGGGCCTAATCACGTTTGCAATGAGCAGTTCTTC

v_call: TRBV28
d_call: .
clone_size: .
j_call: TRBJ1-1
cdr3_aa: CASSWSGRTEAFF
cdr3_nt: TGTGCCAGCAGTTGGTCGGGGAGGACTGAAGCTTTCTTT

v_call: TRBV28
d_call: .
clone_size: .
j_call: TRBJ1-2
cdr3_aa: CASSLKSNYGYTF
cdr3_nt: TGTGCCAGCAGTTTAAAGTCTAACTATGGCTACACCTTC

v_call: TRBV2
d_call: .
clone_size: .
j_call: TRBJ2-4
cdr3_aa: CASSGPGPGGVEYF
cdr3_nt: TGTGCCAGCAGTGGACCGGGCCCGGGTGGGGTTGAGTACTTC

v_call: TRBV7-8
d_call: .
clone_size: .
j_call: TRBJ1-3
cdr3_aa: CASSSEHGTGNTIYF
cdr3_nt: TGTGCCAGCAGCTCAGAGCACGGGACGGGAAACACCATATATTTT

v_call: TRBV7-9
d_call: .
clone_size: few
j_call: TRBJ1-5
cdr3_aa: CASSLGWGESQPQHF
cdr3_nt: TGTGCCAGCAGCTTAGGATGGGGGGAATCTCAGCCCCAGCATTTT

v_call: TRBV7-2
d_call: TRBD1
clone_size: .
j_call: TRBJ2-7
cdr3_aa: CASRIRQGAIYEQYF
cdr3_nt: TGTGCCAGCAGAATCAGACAGGGAGCAATCTACGAGCAGTACTTC

v_call: TRBV29-1
d_call: .
clone_size: .
j_call: TRBJ2-7
cdr3_aa: CSVELGGYEQYF
cdr3_nt: TGCAGCGTTGAGCTAGGGGGATACGAGCAGTACTTC

v_call: TRBV5-4
d_call: .
clone_size: .
j_call: TRBJ1-4
cdr3_aa: CASSLAGPQGEKLFF
cdr3_nt: TGTGCCAGCAGCTTGGCGGGACCCCAGGGTGAAAAACTGTTTTTT

v_call: TRBV11-2
d_call: TRBD2
clone_size: .
j_call: TRBJ2-2
cdr3_aa: CASSLVSGSRTGELFF
cdr3_nt: TGTGCCAGCAGCTTAGTTAGCGGGAGTCGCACCGGGGAGCTGTTTTTT

v_call: TRBV7-2
d_call: .
clone_size: .
j_call: TRBJ2-7
cdr3_aa: CASSLASRGRTTEQYF
cdr3_nt: TGTGCCAGCAGCTTAGCGTCTAGGGGCCGTACCACCGAGCAGTACTTC

v_call: TRBV5-6
d_call: TRBD1
clone_size: .
j_call: TRBJ1-2
cdr3_aa: CASSSTGGGYTF
cdr3_nt: TGTGCCAGCAGCTCGACAGGGGGTGGCTACACCTTC

v_call: TRBV9
d_call: TRBD1
clone_size: .
j_call: TRBJ2-7
cdr3_aa: CASGGTVSYEQYF
cdr3_nt: TGTGCCAGCGGTGGGACAGTATCCTACGAGCAGTACTTC

v_call: TRBV4-1
d_call: .
clone_size: .
j_call: TRBJ1-1
cdr3_aa: CASSQWMGTVMNTEAFF
cdr3_nt: TGCGCCAGCAGCCAATGGATGGGGACGGTCATGAACACTGAAGCTTTCTTT

v_call: TRBV19
d_call: TRBD2
clone_size: .
j_call: TRBJ2-1
cdr3_aa: CASSITSGSFGYNEQFF
cdr3_nt: TGTGCCAGTAGTATAACTAGCGGGAGTTTCGGCTACAATGAGCAGTTCTTC

v_call: TRBV28
d_call: .
clone_size: .
j_call: TRBJ1-1
cdr3_aa: CASSPAGTQNTEAFF
cdr3_nt: TGTGCCAGCAGTCCGGCCGGGACTCAGAACACTGAAGCTTTCTTT

v_call: TRBV4-3
d_call: .
clone_size: .
j_call: TRBJ1-2
cdr3_aa: CASSQDAADYGYTF
cdr3_nt: TGCGCCAGCAGCCAAGATGCGGCGGACTATGGCTACACCTTC

v_call: TRBV4-1
d_call: .
clone_size: few
j_call: TRBJ1-3
cdr3_aa: CASSQGGIRGGRSNTIYF
cdr3_nt: TGCGCCAGCAGCCAAGGGGGAATAAGAGGGGGTAGAAGTAACACCATATATTTT

v_call: TRBV7-3
d_call: TRBD2
clone_size: .
j_call: TRBJ2-5
cdr3_aa: CASSSTLAGPQETQYF
cdr3_nt: TGTGCCAGCAGCTCCACCCTAGCGGGGCCTCAAGAGACCCAGTACTTC

v_call: TRBV5-8
d_call: TRBD2
clone_size: .
j_call: TRBJ2-7
cdr3_aa: CASSFGGWREQYF
cdr3_nt: TGTGCCAGCAGCTTCGGGGGGTGGAGGGAGCAGTACTTC

v_call: TRBV6-5
d_call: .
clone_size: .
j_call: TRBJ2-5
cdr3_aa: CASSYSGRQETQYF
cdr3_nt: TGTGCCAGCAGTTACTCCGGAAGACAAGAGACCCAGTACTTC

v_call: TRBV5-1
d_call: TRBD1
clone_size: .
j_call: TRBJ2-7
cdr3_aa: CASSLDREPSHSYEQYF
cdr3_nt: TGCGCCAGCAGCCTAGACAGGGAACCTTCGCACTCCTACGAGCAGTACTTC

v_call: TRBV5-1
d_call: TRBD2
clone_size: .
j_call: TRBJ2-2
cdr3_aa: CASSLLAGGLGELFF
cdr3_nt: TGCGCCAGCAGCTTGCTAGCGGGAGGGCTCGGGGAGCTGTTTTTT

v_call: TRBV11-1
d_call: .
clone_size: .
j_call: TRBJ1-1
cdr3_aa: CASSLYGALGEAFF
cdr3_nt: TGTGCCAGCAGCCTTTACGGGGCGTTGGGTGAAGCTTTCTTT

v_call: TRBV5-1
d_call: .
clone_size: .
j_call: TRBJ2-5
cdr3_aa: CASSLPGEETQYF
cdr3_nt: TGCGCCAGCAGCTTGCCAGGGGAAGAGACCCAGTACTTC

v_call: TRBV18
d_call: TRBD2
clone_size: .
j_call: TRBJ2-1
cdr3_aa: CASSTPGTSGNNEQFF
cdr3_nt: TGTGCCAGCTCAACGCCCGGGACTAGCGGAAACAATGAGCAGTTCTTC

v_call: TRBV5-1
d_call: .
clone_size: .
j_call: TRBJ2-6
cdr3_aa: CASSGGRSSGANVLTF
cdr3_nt: TGCGCCAGCAGCGGGGGACGGAGCTCTGGGGCCAACGTCCTGACTTTC

v_call: TRBV5-4
d_call: .
clone_size: .
j_call: TRBJ2-3
cdr3_aa: CASSPEGYWADTQYF
cdr3_nt: TGTGCCAGCAGCCCGGAGGGGTATTGGGCAGATACGCAGTATTTT

v_call: TRBV2
d_call: .
clone_size: once
j_call: TRBJ1-1
cdr3_aa: CASSGTTGNTEAFF
cdr3_nt: TGTGCCAGCAGCGGAACGACAGGGAACACTGAAGCTTTCTTT

v_call: TRBV28
d_call: .
clone_size: .
j_call: TRBJ2-2
cdr3_aa: CASRISGTVRTGELFF
cdr3_nt: TGTGCCAGCAGAATCTCCGGGACCGTTCGCACCGGGGAGCTGTTTTTT

v_call: TRBV5-1
d_call: TRBD1
clone_size: once
j_call: TRBJ2-7
cdr3_aa: CASSIAKTGTGSYEQYF
cdr3_nt: TGCGCCAGCAGCATCGCCAAAACCGGGACAGGCTCCTACGAGCAGTACTTC

v_call: TRBV9
d_call: .
clone_size: .
j_call: TRBJ2-5
cdr3_aa: CASSVRPQETQYF
cdr3_nt: TGTGCCAGCAGCGTCAGGCCTCAAGAGACCCAGTACTTC

v_call: TRBV7-2
d_call: .
clone_size: .
j_call: TRBJ1-5
cdr3_aa: CASSLVWQTNQPQHF
cdr3_nt: TGTGCCAGCAGCTTAGTCTGGCAGACCAATCAGCCCCAGCATTTT

v_call: TRBV21-1
d_call: .
clone_size: .
j_call: TRBJ1-1
cdr3_aa: CASSLRQGSATEAFF
cdr3_nt: TGTGCCAGCAGTCTCCGGCAGGGGAGCGCCACTGAAGCTTTCTTT

v_call: TRBV7-9
d_call: .
clone_size: .
j_call: TRBJ1-2
cdr3_aa: CASSSLEESYTF
cdr3_nt: TGTGCCAGCAGCTCTCTGGAAGAGAGCTACACCTTC

v_call: TRBV5-1
d_call: .
clone_size: .
j_call: TRBJ1-1
cdr3_aa: CASSGVQMNTEAFF
cdr3_nt: TGCGCCAGCAGCGGCGTACAAATGAACACTGAAGCTTTCTTT

v_call: TRBV15
d_call: TRBD2
clone_size: few
j_call: TRBJ2-3
cdr3_aa: CATSSRPGLAQSTDTQYF
cdr3_nt: TGTGCCACCAGCAGCCGTCCGGGACTAGCGCAAAGCACAGATACGCAGTATTTT

v_call: TRBV5-1
d_call: TRBD1
clone_size: few
j_call: TRBJ1-1
cdr3_aa: CASRPSGGEAFF
cdr3_nt: TGCGCCAGCAGACCATCAGGGGGCGAAGCTTTCTTT

v_call: TRBV6-4
d_call: .
clone_size: .
j_call: TRBJ2-2
cdr3_aa: CASSEGGHGGELFF
cdr3_nt: TGTGCCAGCTCTGAGGGGGGGCATGGCGGGGAGCTGTTTTTT

v_call: TRBV5-6
d_call: .
clone_size: .
j_call: TRBJ2-1
cdr3_aa: CASSQISSYNEQFF
cdr3_nt: TGTGCCAGCAGCCAGATCAGCTCCTACAATGAGCAGTTCTTC

v_call: TRBV5-1
d_call: TRBD1
clone_size: .
j_call: TRBJ1-2
cdr3_aa: CASSTRWRQGGIGYTF
cdr3_nt: TGCGCCAGCAGCACCCGATGGCGTCAGGGGGGAATTGGCTACACCTTC

v_call: TRBV28
d_call: .
clone_size: .
j_call: TRBJ1-4
cdr3_aa: CATNAQQGQLSEKLFF
cdr3_nt: TGTGCCACCAACGCCCAACAGGGCCAACTAAGCGAAAAACTGTTTTTT

v_call: TRBV11-2
d_call: .
clone_size: once
j_call: TRBJ2-7
cdr3_aa: CASTPLRGEQYF
cdr3_nt: TGTGCCAGCACCCCTCTCCGAGGCGAGCAGTACTTC

v_call: TRBV4-3
d_call: .
clone_size: .
j_call: TRBJ2-1
cdr3_aa: CASSQVGDAGSKEQFF
cdr3_nt: TGCGCCAGCAGCCAAGTCGGAGATGCTGGGTCAAAGGAGCAGTTCTTC

v_call: TRBV5-1
d_call: .
clone_size: once
j_call: TRBJ2-7
cdr3_aa: CASSLSGQPAYEQYF
cdr3_nt: TGCGCCAGCAGCTTATCTGGACAGCCAGCCTACGAGCAGTACTTC

v_call: TRBV19
d_call: .
clone_size: .
j_call: TRBJ1-5
cdr3_aa: CASSLRQGNQPQHF
cdr3_nt: TGTGCCAGTAGCCTCAGACAGGGCAATCAGCCCCAGCATTTT

v_call: TRBV6-6
d_call: .
clone_size: .
j_call: TRBJ1-1
cdr3_aa: CASSHGADAFF
cdr3_nt: TGTGCCAGCAGCCACGGGGCAGATGCTTTCTTT

v_call: TRBV28
d_call: .
clone_size: .
j_call: TRBJ1-5
cdr3_aa: CASNLLSYSNQPQHF
cdr3_nt: TGTGCCAGCAACTTACTAAGTTATAGCAATCAGCCCCAGCATTTT